These 17 T cell receptor beta chains originate from one sample sequenced in a study of T cell responses to AZD1222 COVID-19 vaccine. This table comes from immunoSEQ multiplex PCR, and its TCRdb copy is limited to in-frame clones, with some not included. Among about 180,000 clones listed, around 90% were seen once. The source material was peripheral blood, sampled on day 0 of AZD1222 vaccination. The receptors shown here come from an adult in good health.

This clone has only one observation. V usage is TRBV2 and J usage is TRBJ2-2; D not certain. Germline V gene sequence: CDR1 SNHLY, CDR2 FYNNEI. The CDR3 totals 15 residues. Trimming left V 1 base short and J 0 bases short, with 6 bases between. The CDR3 nucleotides read TGTGCCAGCAGTGAAGTCCGATCGAACACCGGGGAGCTGTTTTTT. Translated: CASSEVRSNTGELFF.

The chain uses TRBV5-8 and TRBJ1-5; D is possibly TRBD1 (5 bases). The V gene's germline CDR1 is SGHTS and CDR2 YDEGEE. The CDR3 covers 16 residues. The V gene lost 0 bases and the J gene lost 3 bases, with 13 bases spanning the gap. CDR3 amino acids: CASSLEWGTDNQPQHF. DNA of the CDR3: TGTGCCAGCAGCTTGGAGTGGGGGACTGACAATCAGCCCCAGCATTTT.

This chain joins TRBV5-1 and TRBJ1-3; 8 nucleotides line up with TRBD1. Unmatched junction bases numbered 3, after V lost 4 bases and J lost 0 bases. The CDR3 length is 15 residues. Germline assignment: CDR1 SGHRS and CDR2 YFSETQ. The CDR3 DNA is TGCGCCAGCAGCACGGACAGGGCCTCTGGAAACACCATATATTTT. This gives the protein CASSTDRASGNTIYF.

V is TRBV5-1 and J is TRBJ2-7, with 7 bases identical to TRBD2. Looked up from germline, CDR1 is SGHRS and CDR2 is YFSETQ. The CDR3 is 15 residues long. Germline trimming cut 3 bases from V and 3 bases from J; bases unmatched to any gene: 9. The CDR3 sequence is CASSSHGGGDYEQYF. The CDR3 nucleotides are TGCGCCAGCAGCTCGCACGGGGGAGGGGACTACGAGCAGTACTTC.

This clone was recorded once. This chain connects TRBV19 to TRBJ1-1; TRBD1 matches 8 bases. There are 14 residues in the CDR3. The germline V gene has CDR1 LNHDA and CDR2 SQIVND (reference sequence). V lost 7 bases, J lost 6 bases, and 10 bases stayed unmatched. CDR3 nucleotides: TGTGCCAGTACCCCGACAGGGGTCGGTCCTGAAGCTTTCTTT. It encodes CASTPTGVGPEAFF.

The chain has TRBV6-1 and TRBJ2-5; D tentatively fits TRBD1 or TRBD2 (6 bases each). Trimming took 3 bases from V and 5 from J, leaving 13 bases between them. Germline V CDR1 and CDR2: MNHNS, SASEGT. CDR3 length: 14 amino acids. The CDR3 protein is CASSDRGRGETQYF. Written as DNA, the CDR3 is TGTGCCAGCAGTGACCGGGGGCGCGGGGAGACCCAGTACTTC.

The rearrangement joins TRBV29-1 to TRBJ1-1; 7 nucleotides match TRBD1. With V trimmed by 7 bases and J by 11 bases, 10 bases remained unmatched. The CDR3 sequence is 11 residues long. Germline V gives CDR1 SQVTM, CDR2 ANQGSEA. The CDR3 reads CSAEDRMAAFF. CDR3 bases: TGCAGCGCCGAGGACAGGATGGCGGCTTTCTTT.

The chain links TRBV4-2 to TRBJ1-4; D not certain. The CDR3 totals 14 residues. V was cut by 1 base and J by 2 bases, with 5 bases left in between. Per germline, CDR1 LGHNA and CDR2 YNFKEQ. The CDR3 nucleotides read TGTGCCAGCAGCCAAGGCACTACTAATGAAAAACTGTTTTTT. The encoded protein is CASSQGTTNEKLFF.

V and J are TRBV4-2 and TRBJ1-1; D is uncertain. The V end lost 3 bases, the J end lost 2 bases, and 10 bases lay between the germline ends. Germline values: CDR1 LGHNA, CDR2 YNFKEQ. The CDR3 has 14 residues. The CDR3 nucleotides are TGTGCCAGCAGCCATGGACCGACTAACACTGAAGCTTTCTTT. It encodes CASSHGPTNTEAFF.

This clone was seen just once. The sample holds other DNA sequences that translate to the same CDR3. V usage is TRBV30 and J usage is TRBJ2-7; D ambiguous. The CDR3 is made up of 12 amino acids. Germline assignment: CDR1 GTSNPN and CDR2 SVGIG (reference sequence). Trimming removed 5 bases from V and 0 bases from J, with 8 bases in between. CDR3 loop: CAWDRGSYEQYF. The CDR3 nucleotides are TGTGCCTGGGACCGCGGCTCCTACGAGCAGTACTTC.

The chain couples TRBV7-2 to TRBJ1-2; D is uncertain. V was pared by 1 base and J by 4 bases, with 10 bases between. This CDR3 is built from 14 residues. CDR1 and CDR2 (germline): SGHTA, FQGNSA. CDR3 coding DNA: TGTGCCAGCAGCTTAGATACAGTCTTCTATGGCTACACCTTC. Protein: CASSLDTVFYGYTF.

The rearrangement joins TRBV5-1 to TRBJ1-6; tentatively, D is TRBD1 (5 bases). Trimming left V 1 base short and J 0 bases short, with 11 bases between. CDR1 SGHRS and CDR2 YFSETQ come from the germline V gene. The CDR3 is made up of 17 amino acids. Here the CDR3 reads CASSLLGGGSYNSPLHF. CDR3 bases: TGCGCCAGCAGCTTGTTGGGGGGAGGCTCCTATAATTCACCCCTCCACTTT.

This sequence joins TRBV10-2 and TRBJ2-5; no definite D call. Trimming left V 3 bases short and J 7 bases short, with 21 bases between. The CDR3 has 16 amino acids. CDR1 WSHSY and CDR2 SAAADI come from the germline V gene. The CDR3 DNA follows: TGCGCCAGCAGTGATCCTCCCTCGGACGTGGTGGGGACCCAGTACTTC. Residues: CASSDPPSDVVGTQYF.

V is TRBV29-1 and J is TRBJ1-2; D is ambiguous. The CDR3 runs 12 residues. Trimming took 3 bases from V and 4 from J, leaving 9 bases between them. Per the germline V gene, CDR1 is SQVTM and CDR2 is ANQGSEA. This CDR3 reads CSVEDVLYGYTF. CDR3 bases: TGCAGCGTTGAGGACGTACTCTATGGCTACACCTTC. The variable domain in full, with the rest retrieved from reference TRBV29-1 and TRBJ1-2, is SAVISQKPSRDICQRGTSLTIQCQVDSQVTMMFWYRQQPGQSLTLIATANQGSEATYESGFVIDKFPISRPNLTFSTLTVSNMSPEDSSIYLCSVEDVLYGYTFGSGTRLTVV.

The chain uses TRBV5-6 and TRBJ1-3; perhaps TRBD1 as D (6 bases). V lost 0 bases, J lost 2 bases, and 15 bases lay in between. Per germline, CDR1 SGHDT and CDR2 YYEEEE. The CDR3 runs 17 residues. The CDR3 is CASSLEGRGHPGNTIYF. The DNA of the CDR3 is TGTGCCAGCAGCTTGGAGGGCCGGGGGCACCCTGGAAACACCATATATTTT.

This clone was found a few times. V is TRBV28 and J is TRBJ1-3; D not resolved. The germline V gene encodes CDR1 MDHEN and CDR2 SYDVKM. V dropped 7 bases and J dropped 0 bases, with 16 bases sitting between them. The CDR3 has 16 residues. Here the CDR3 DNA reads TGTGCCAGCACTTCCCCTAACAGTTACTCTGGAAACACCATATATTTT. Protein sequence: CASTSPNSYSGNTIYF.

The gene calls are TRBV27 and TRBJ1-1, with D tentatively TRBD1 (6 bases). This CDR3 is built from 12 residues. Germline CDR1 is MNHEY and CDR2 is SMNVEV (reference sequence). V was cut by 9 bases and J by 9 bases, with 17 bases left in between. DNA for the CDR3: TGTGCCAGACTCAAAGCCGGGACACAAGCTTTCTTT. This translates into CARLKAGTQAFF.